The clone carrying this T cell receptor beta chain has at least ten counts. These data are taken from a study of regulatory T cells in long-lasting Graves disease. Study-level background: More than 5 years of antithyroid drugs with positive TSH receptor antibodies defined persistent Graves' disease.

Construction of TCR beta libraries relied on iRepertoire HTBI primers and on Arm-PCR targeting CDR3 regions. MiXCR, applied by TCRdb to the multiplex PCR reads, yields one record per CDR3 protein. The repertoire consists of 300,000 to 400,000 distinct CDR3 sequences, with around a fifth occurring once and the leading ten covering less than 35%. The time point was: persistent/refractory GD, antithyroid drugs over 5 years with positive TRAb. Scientists built the TCR library using RNA that was extracted from PBMCs. V lost 0 bases, J lost 8 bases, and 7 bases stayed unmatched. Germline V gene lookup returns CDR1 SGDLS and CDR2 YYNGEE. This CDR3 has 15 residues.

The sample consisted of peripheral blood mononuclear cells (PBMCs), taken when the disease was refractory, from a patient treated with antithyroid drugs. This TCR came from a female donor with Graves disease. The genes are TRBV9 and TRBJ1-4; 7 nucleotides line up with TRBD1. CDR3 sequence: CASSVGPGTAEKLFF. For the CDR3, the DNA is TGTGCCAGCAGCGTAGGACCCGGGACAGCAGAAAAACTGTTTTTT.